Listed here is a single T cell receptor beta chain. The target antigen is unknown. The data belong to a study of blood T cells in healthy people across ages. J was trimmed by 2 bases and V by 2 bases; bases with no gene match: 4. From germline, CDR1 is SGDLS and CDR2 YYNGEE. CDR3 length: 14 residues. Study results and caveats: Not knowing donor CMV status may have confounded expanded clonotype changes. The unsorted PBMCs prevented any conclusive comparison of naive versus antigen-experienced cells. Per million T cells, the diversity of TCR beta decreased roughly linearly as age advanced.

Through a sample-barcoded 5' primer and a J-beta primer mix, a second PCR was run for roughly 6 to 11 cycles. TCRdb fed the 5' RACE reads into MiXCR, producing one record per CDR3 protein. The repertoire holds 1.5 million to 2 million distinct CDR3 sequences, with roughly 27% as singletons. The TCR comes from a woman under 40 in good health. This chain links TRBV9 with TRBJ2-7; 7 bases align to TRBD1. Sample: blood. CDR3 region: CASSVTGTAYEQYF. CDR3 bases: TGTGCCAGCAGCGTCACGGGGACAGCCTACGAGCAGTACTTC.